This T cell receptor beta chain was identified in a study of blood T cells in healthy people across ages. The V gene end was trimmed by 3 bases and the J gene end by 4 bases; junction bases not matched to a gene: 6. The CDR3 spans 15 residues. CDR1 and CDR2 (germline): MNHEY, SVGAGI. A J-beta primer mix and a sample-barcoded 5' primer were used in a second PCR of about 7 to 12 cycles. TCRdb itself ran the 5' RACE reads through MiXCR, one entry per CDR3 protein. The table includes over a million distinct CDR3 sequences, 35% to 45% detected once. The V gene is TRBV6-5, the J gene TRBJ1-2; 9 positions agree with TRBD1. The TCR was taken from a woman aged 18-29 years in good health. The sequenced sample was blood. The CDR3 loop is CASSYLGQGFYGYTF. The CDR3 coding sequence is TGTGCCAGCAGTTATTTGGGACAGGGATTCTATGGCTACACCTTC.